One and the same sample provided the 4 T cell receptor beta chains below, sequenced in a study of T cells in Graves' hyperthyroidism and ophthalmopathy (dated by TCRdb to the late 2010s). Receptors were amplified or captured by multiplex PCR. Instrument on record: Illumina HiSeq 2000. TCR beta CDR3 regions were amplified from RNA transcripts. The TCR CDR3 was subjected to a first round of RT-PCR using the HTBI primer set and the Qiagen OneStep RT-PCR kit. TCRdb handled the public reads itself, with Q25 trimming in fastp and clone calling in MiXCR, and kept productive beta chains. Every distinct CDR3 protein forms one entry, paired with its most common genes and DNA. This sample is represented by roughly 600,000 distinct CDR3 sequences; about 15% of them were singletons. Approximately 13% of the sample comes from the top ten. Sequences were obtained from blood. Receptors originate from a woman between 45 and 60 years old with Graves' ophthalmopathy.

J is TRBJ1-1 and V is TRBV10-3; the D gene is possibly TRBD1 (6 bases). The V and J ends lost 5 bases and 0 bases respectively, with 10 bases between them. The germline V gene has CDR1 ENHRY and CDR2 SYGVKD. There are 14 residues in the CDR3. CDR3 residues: CAISPGQLNTEAFF. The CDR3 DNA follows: TGTGCCATCAGTCCGGGACAACTGAACACTGAAGCTTTCTTT.

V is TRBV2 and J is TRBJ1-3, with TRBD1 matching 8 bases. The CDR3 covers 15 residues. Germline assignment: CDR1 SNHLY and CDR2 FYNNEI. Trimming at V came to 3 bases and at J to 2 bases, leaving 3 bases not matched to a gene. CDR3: CASSEDRAAGNTIYF. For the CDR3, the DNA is TGTGCCAGCAGTGAGGACAGGGCGGCTGGAAACACCATATATTTT.

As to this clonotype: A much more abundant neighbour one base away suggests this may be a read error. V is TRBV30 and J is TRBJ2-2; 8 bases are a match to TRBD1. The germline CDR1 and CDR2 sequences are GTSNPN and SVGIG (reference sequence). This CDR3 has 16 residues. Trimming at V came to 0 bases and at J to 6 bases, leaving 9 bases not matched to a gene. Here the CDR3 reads CAWSVAGGPFSGELFF. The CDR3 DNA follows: TGTGCCTGGAGTGTGGCAGGGGGCCCGTTTTCCGGGGAGCTGTTTTTT.

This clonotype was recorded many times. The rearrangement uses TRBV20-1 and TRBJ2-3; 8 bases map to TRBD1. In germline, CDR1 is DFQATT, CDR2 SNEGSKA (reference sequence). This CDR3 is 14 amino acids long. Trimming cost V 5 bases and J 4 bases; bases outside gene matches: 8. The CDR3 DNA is TGCAGTGCTGTCCGGGACAGGCTCGCAGATACGCAGTATTTT. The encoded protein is CSAVRDRLADTQYF.